This T cell receptor (beta chain) was retrieved from a study of blood T cell repertoires in COVID-19. Study context: Nucleic acid was either cDNA or gDNA, and it came from T cells, B-cell-depleted T cells, or PBMCs.

This table comes from immunoSEQ multiplex PCR, and its TCRdb copy is limited to in-frame clones, with some not included. The sample consists of approximately 450,000 clones, more than 85% of them appearing once. The CDR3 runs to 13 residues. J lost 4 bases, V lost 6 bases, and 5 bases had no gene match. The germline gives CDR1 LNHDA, CDR2 SQIVND (reference sequence). This chain connects TRBV19 to TRBJ1-2, with 7 nucleotides matching TRBD1. This sequence originates from a woman between 25 and 40 years old with acute or convalescent COVID-19. The material sequenced was peripheral blood. The CDR3 region is CASRPGTAYGYTF. CDR3 in DNA: TGTGCCAGTAGGCCCGGGACAGCCTATGGCTACACCTTC. Filled out from reference TRBV19 and TRBJ1-2, the complete variable domain reads DGGITQSPKYLFRKEGQNVTLSCEQNLNHDAMYWYRQDPGQGLRLIYYSQIVNDFQKGDIAEGYSVSREKKESFPLTVTSAQKNPTAFYLCASRPGTAYGYTFGSGTRLTVV.